This T cell receptor beta chain was sequenced during a study of T cell responses to AZD1222 COVID-19 vaccine. Trimming pared 7 bases from V and 6 bases from J, leaving 21 bases between. Germline-derived CDR1 and CDR2 are LNHDA and SQIVND (reference sequence). The CDR3 consists of 15 residues. The table came from immunoSEQ multiplex PCR; TCRdb's copy has only in-frame clones and leaves some out. The repertoire holds about 120,000 clones, with about 90% as singletons. This TCR came from an adult in good health. The chain has TRBV19 and TRBJ1-2, with TRBD1 as a possible D gene (6 bases). The sample was peripheral blood, taken on day 0 of AZD1222 vaccination. Here the CDR3 DNA reads TGTGCCAGTACCCCAGCCGACAGGTACGTGGATGGCTACACCTTC. It translates to CASTPADRYVDGYTF.